This T cell receptor beta chain was retrieved from a study of graft-versus-host responses after intestinal transplantation. Clones were read by immunoSEQ multiplex PCR, and TCRdb kept only the in-frame ones, dropping some. The sample shows about 12,000 clones, 35% of them seen only once. The study plated 200,000 CFSE-labeled responders with 200,000 irradiated, violet-dye-labeled stimulators. The CDR3 runs to 12 residues. Germline CDR1 reads MNHEY; CDR2 reads SMNVEV (reference sequence). With V trimmed by 5 bases and J by 13 bases, 5 bases remained unmatched. Sequencing was performed on alloreactive CD8+ T cells from a mixed lymphocyte reaction culture, taken before intestinal transplant. Subset: CFSE-low proliferating T cells sorted from approximately 6-day pre-transplant mixed lymphocyte reaction (GvH or HvG direction). The sequence was collected from a human patient who received an intestinal transplant. V gene TRBV27 combines with J gene TRBJ1-6, with 7 bases lining up with TRBD1. CDR3 region: CASSLTGNPLHF. The DNA of the CDR3 is TGTGCCAGCAGTCTGACAGGGAATCCCCTCCACTTT.